Listed below are T cell receptor beta chains from one sample, sequenced in a study of CD8 T cells in Susac syndrome. TCRdb passed the immunoSEQ multiplex PCR reads through MiXCR, listing each CDR3 protein once. The table has tens of thousands of distinct CDR3 sequences, approximately 92% seen once; the top ten hold 0.4% to 0.5%. The specimen was CD8+ T cells from PBMCs. The origin of the receptors is a human donor in good health. CDR3s include the opening cysteine and the closing phenylalanine or tryptophan. The order of the fields is J gene, CDR3 length, clone size, D gene, V gene, CDR3 DNA, CDR3 protein. A D gene is named only where the DNA matches it firmly. The listing skips clone size in some rows; elsewhere it reads once, few, many or a size class.

J gene: TRBJ2-2
CDR3 length: 16
clone size: .
D gene: TRBD2
V gene: TRBV2
CDR3 DNA: TGTGCCAGCGTACTAGCGGGAGGATTCGGCACCGGGGAGCTGTTTTTT
CDR3 protein: CASVLAGGFGTGELFF

J gene: TRBJ2-1
CDR3 length: 15
clone size: .
D gene: TRBD1
V gene: TRBV20-1
CDR3 DNA: TGCAGTGCTCCACGAGAAAGGACAGGGAACAATGAGCAGTTCTTC
CDR3 protein: CSAPRERTGNNEQFF

J gene: TRBJ2-1
CDR3 length: 15
clone size: .
D gene: .
V gene: TRBV7-9
CDR3 DNA: TGTGCCAGCAGCTCCCCGGCGAAATTCTACAATGAGCAGTTCTTC
CDR3 protein: CASSSPAKFYNEQFF

J gene: TRBJ2-1
CDR3 length: 16
clone size: .
D gene: TRBD1
V gene: TRBV3-1
CDR3 DNA: TGTGCCAGCAGCCAAGGGGACAGTCCCCTAGGGAATGAGCAGTTCTTC
CDR3 protein: CASSQGDSPLGNEQFF

J gene: TRBJ2-3
CDR3 length: 16
clone size: .
D gene: TRBD2
V gene: TRBV7-9
CDR3 DNA: TGTGCCAGCAACCCCCTAGCGGCTACCTCCACAGATACGCAGTATTTT
CDR3 protein: CASNPLAATSTDTQYF

J gene: TRBJ2-5
CDR3 length: 13
clone size: .
D gene: .
V gene: TRBV4-1
CDR3 DNA: TGCGCCAGCAGCCAAGTGGGGACGGAGACCCAGTACTTC
CDR3 protein: CASSQVGTETQYF

J gene: TRBJ2-2
CDR3 length: 12
clone size: .
D gene: .
V gene: TRBV3-1
CDR3 DNA: TGTGCCAGCAGCTCCGGAACCGGGGAGCTGTTTTTT
CDR3 protein: CASSSGTGELFF

J gene: TRBJ2-7
CDR3 length: 16
clone size: .
D gene: .
V gene: TRBV7-9
CDR3 DNA: TGTGCCAGCAGCGTTTTTAGCGGCAACCCCTCCTACGAGCAGTACTTC
CDR3 protein: CASSVFSGNPSYEQYF

J gene: TRBJ2-6
CDR3 length: 19
clone size: .
D gene: .
V gene: TRBV3-1
CDR3 DNA: TGTGCCAGCAGCCCCCAGGAGGGTTCAGTTTACTCTGGGGCCAACGTCCTGACTTTC
CDR3 protein: CASSPQEGSVYSGANVLTF

J gene: TRBJ2-7
CDR3 length: 13
clone size: .
D gene: .
V gene: TRBV5-5
CDR3 DNA: TGTGCCAGCAGCTTTGGTGGCGGGTACGAGCAGTACTTC
CDR3 protein: CASSFGGGYEQYF

J gene: TRBJ1-2
CDR3 length: 14
clone size: .
D gene: .
V gene: TRBV7-6
CDR3 DNA: TGTGCCAGCAGCTTAGCTCAGGGCCACTATGGCTACACCTTC
CDR3 protein: CASSLAQGHYGYTF

J gene: TRBJ2-3
CDR3 length: 16
clone size: once
D gene: TRBD2
V gene: TRBV7-9
CDR3 DNA: TGTGCCAGCAGCCCGCCAACTAGCGGGAGGGAGAGTACGCAGTATTTT
CDR3 protein: CASSPPTSGRESTQYF

J gene: TRBJ2-3
CDR3 length: 18
clone size: .
D gene: TRBD2
V gene: TRBV7-9
CDR3 DNA: TGTGCCAGCAGCATTACTAGCGGGAGGGCCGCCAGCACAGATACGCAGTATTTT
CDR3 protein: CASSITSGRAASTDTQYF

J gene: TRBJ2-7
CDR3 length: 12
clone size: once
D gene: .
V gene: TRBV27
CDR3 DNA: TGTGCCAGCAGTCCTACCGGGGGTGAGCAGTACTTC
CDR3 protein: CASSPTGGEQYF

J gene: TRBJ2-2
CDR3 length: 17
clone size: .
D gene: TRBD2
V gene: TRBV12-3/TRBV12-4
CDR3 DNA: TGTGCCAGCACCCCAGAGGGACTAGCGGTTAACACCGGGGAGCTGTTTTTT
CDR3 protein: CASTPEGLAVNTGELFF

J gene: TRBJ1-1
CDR3 length: 14
clone size: .
D gene: .
V gene: TRBV9
CDR3 DNA: TGTGCCAGCAGCGTAAACGGGGTGAACACTGAAGCTTTCTTT
CDR3 protein: CASSVNGVNTEAFF

J gene: TRBJ1-5
CDR3 length: 13
clone size: .
D gene: .
V gene: TRBV29-1
CDR3 DNA: TGCAGCGCCCTAGGGGTGGGTGGTCAGCCCCAGCATTTT
CDR3 protein: CSALGVGGQPQHF

J gene: TRBJ2-7
CDR3 length: 17
clone size: .
D gene: TRBD1
V gene: TRBV5-1
CDR3 DNA: TGCGCCAGCAGCTTGGGGATGGACAGGGGAACGTCCTACGAGCAGTACTTC
CDR3 protein: CASSLGMDRGTSYEQYF

J gene: TRBJ2-1
CDR3 length: 13
clone size: .
D gene: .
V gene: TRBV4-2
CDR3 DNA: TGTGCCAGCAGCCAAGAGGGTCATCTTGAGCAGTTCTTC
CDR3 protein: CASSQEGHLEQFF

J gene: TRBJ2-7
CDR3 length: 15
clone size: .
D gene: .
V gene: TRBV7-7
CDR3 DNA: TGTGCCAGCAGCCCCCATGGGGCCCTCTCCTACGAGCAGTACTTC
CDR3 protein: CASSPHGALSYEQYF

J gene: TRBJ2-1
CDR3 length: 16
clone size: .
D gene: TRBD2
V gene: TRBV2
CDR3 DNA: TGTGCCAGCAGCTGGACTAGCGGGAGTCAGAACAATGAGCAGTTCTTC
CDR3 protein: CASSWTSGSQNNEQFF

J gene: TRBJ2-2
CDR3 length: 13
clone size: once
D gene: .
V gene: TRBV6-5
CDR3 DNA: TGTGCCAGCTCGGCAGGGGGGACCGGGGAGCTGTTTTTT
CDR3 protein: CASSAGGTGELFF

J gene: TRBJ2-1
CDR3 length: 11
clone size: .
D gene: TRBD2
V gene: TRBV7-2
CDR3 DNA: TGTGCCACGGTTAGCGGGAGGGGACCGTTCTTC
CDR3 protein: CATVSGRGPFF

J gene: TRBJ2-7
CDR3 length: 15
clone size: .
D gene: .
V gene: TRBV10-3
CDR3 DNA: TGTGCCATCACCCGATCCCCGACAGACTCGTACGAGCAGTACTTC
CDR3 protein: CAITRSPTDSYEQYF

J gene: TRBJ2-1
CDR3 length: 18
clone size: .
D gene: TRBD2
V gene: TRBV27
CDR3 DNA: TGTGCCAGCAGTTTAGGACCCCCGGGACTAGCGGGAGTTGATGAGCAGTTCTTC
CDR3 protein: CASSLGPPGLAGVDEQFF

J gene: TRBJ2-7
CDR3 length: 14
clone size: few
D gene: .
V gene: TRBV7-8
CDR3 DNA: TGTGCCAGCAGCTTAGTGGGGCCCTCCTACGAGCAGTACTTC
CDR3 protein: CASSLVGPSYEQYF

J gene: TRBJ2-7
CDR3 length: 14
clone size: .
D gene: .
V gene: TRBV7-9
CDR3 DNA: TGTGCCAGCAGCTTTTTCGGGACGACCTACGAGCAGTACTTC
CDR3 protein: CASSFFGTTYEQYF

J gene: TRBJ2-7
CDR3 length: 14
clone size: .
D gene: .
V gene: TRBV4-1
CDR3 DNA: TGCGCCAGCAGCCAAGAAAGGCAGGGCTACGAGCAGTACTTC
CDR3 protein: CASSQERQGYEQYF

J gene: TRBJ1-1
CDR3 length: 14
clone size: once
D gene: .
V gene: TRBV2
CDR3 DNA: TGTGCCACCCGGGGGCCCGGCATGAACACTGAAGCTTTCTTT
CDR3 protein: CATRGPGMNTEAFF

J gene: TRBJ1-1
CDR3 length: 13
clone size: .
D gene: .
V gene: TRBV6-2/TRBV6-3
CDR3 DNA: TGTGCCAGCACCGTGATGGTGGACACTGAAGCTTTCTTT
CDR3 protein: CASTVMVDTEAFF

J gene: TRBJ2-3
CDR3 length: 18
clone size: .
D gene: .
V gene: TRBV3-1
CDR3 DNA: TGTGCCAGCAGCCAAGATCTATATGGGCGGCGGAGCACAGATACGCAGTATTTT
CDR3 protein: CASSQDLYGRRSTDTQYF

J gene: TRBJ1-1
CDR3 length: 14
clone size: .
D gene: .
V gene: TRBV7-6
CDR3 DNA: TGTGCCAGCAGTCACGACAGGTGGAACACTGAAGCTTTCTTT
CDR3 protein: CASSHDRWNTEAFF

J gene: TRBJ2-7
CDR3 length: 15
clone size: .
D gene: TRBD1
V gene: TRBV6-2/TRBV6-3
CDR3 DNA: TGTGCCAGCAGCCCCCTCCGACAGGGAGCCTACGAGCAGTACTTC
CDR3 protein: CASSPLRQGAYEQYF

J gene: TRBJ2-7
CDR3 length: 17
clone size: once
D gene: TRBD2
V gene: TRBV27
CDR3 DNA: TGTGCCAGCAGGCTAGCGGGAGACGGTATCAGCTTCTACGAGCAGTACTTC
CDR3 protein: CASRLAGDGISFYEQYF

J gene: TRBJ2-7
CDR3 length: 12
clone size: .
D gene: .
V gene: TRBV29-1
CDR3 DNA: TGCAGCGCACGGGACTCTCCCTACGAGCAGTACTTC
CDR3 protein: CSARDSPYEQYF

J gene: TRBJ1-2
CDR3 length: 13
clone size: .
D gene: .
V gene: TRBV25-1
CDR3 DNA: TGTGCCAGTGGAGGCGGTACCCACTATGGCTACACCTTC
CDR3 protein: CASGGGTHYGYTF

J gene: TRBJ2-2
CDR3 length: 14
clone size: .
D gene: .
V gene: TRBV4-2
CDR3 DNA: TGTGCCAGCAGCCAGGCTACACACACCGGGGAGCTGTTTTTT
CDR3 protein: CASSQATHTGELFF

J gene: TRBJ2-2
CDR3 length: 15
clone size: .
D gene: TRBD2
V gene: TRBV29-1
CDR3 DNA: TGCAGCGTTGAAAAGACTAGCGGGAGTACCGGGGAGCTGTTTTTT
CDR3 protein: CSVEKTSGSTGELFF

J gene: TRBJ2-7
CDR3 length: 15
clone size: .
D gene: .
V gene: TRBV7-9
CDR3 DNA: TGTGCCAGCAGTCAGACCGGGACTTTGAACTACGAGCAGTACTTC
CDR3 protein: CASSQTGTLNYEQYF

J gene: TRBJ2-2
CDR3 length: 12
clone size: .
D gene: .
V gene: TRBV7-9
CDR3 DNA: TGTGCCAGCAGCTTATCAGCCGGGGAGCTGTTTTTT
CDR3 protein: CASSLSAGELFF

J gene: TRBJ2-6
CDR3 length: 17
clone size: .
D gene: TRBD1
V gene: TRBV4-1
CDR3 DNA: TGCGCCAGCAGCCAACTCCCACAGGGGGCTGGGGCCAACGTCCTGACTTTC
CDR3 protein: CASSQLPQGAGANVLTF

J gene: TRBJ1-2
CDR3 length: 15
clone size: once
D gene: TRBD1
V gene: TRBV29-1
CDR3 DNA: TGCAGCGTCCTTTTACCCGGGACAGGGCTTTATGGCTACACCTTC
CDR3 protein: CSVLLPGTGLYGYTF

J gene: TRBJ2-7
CDR3 length: 13
clone size: .
D gene: .
V gene: TRBV29-1
CDR3 DNA: TGCAGCGTTGAGGTGGGGTTAGCCTACGAGCAGTACTTC
CDR3 protein: CSVEVGLAYEQYF

J gene: TRBJ2-7
CDR3 length: 13
clone size: .
D gene: .
V gene: TRBV4-1
CDR3 DNA: TGCGCCAGCAGTATGGAGCCCCGGTACGAGCAGTACTTC
CDR3 protein: CASSMEPRYEQYF

J gene: TRBJ1-1
CDR3 length: 16
clone size: .
D gene: .
V gene: TRBV3-1
CDR3 DNA: TGTGCCAGCAGCCAACGGAAGGGCCGAGGGAACACTGAAGCTTTCTTT
CDR3 protein: CASSQRKGRGNTEAFF

J gene: TRBJ2-1
CDR3 length: 17
clone size: .
D gene: TRBD2
V gene: TRBV20-1
CDR3 DNA: TGCAGTGCTAGTGGGGAGGCTAGCGGGAGTCCCTACAATGAGCAGTTCTTC
CDR3 protein: CSASGEASGSPYNEQFF

J gene: TRBJ2-7
CDR3 length: 15
clone size: .
D gene: TRBD1
V gene: TRBV2
CDR3 DNA: TGTGCCAGCAGGGAAGACCCGGGACAGACCTACGAGCAGTACTTC
CDR3 protein: CASREDPGQTYEQYF

J gene: TRBJ2-5
CDR3 length: 16
clone size: .
D gene: .
V gene: TRBV11-2
CDR3 DNA: TGTGCCAGCAGCTTTGGGGCAACTAGGAAGAAAGAGACCCAGTACTTC
CDR3 protein: CASSFGATRKKETQYF

J gene: TRBJ2-1
CDR3 length: 16
clone size: .
D gene: TRBD2
V gene: TRBV4-1
CDR3 DNA: TGCGCCAGCAGCCTTGTAGCGGGAGCCCTTTACAATGAGCAGTTCTTC
CDR3 protein: CASSLVAGALYNEQFF